This TCR beta chain was sequenced for a study of beta chain features in type 1 diabetes. Study as a whole: The patient and healthy donor groups were comparable for age, gender and cell yields.

On this clone itself: What it binds is not known.

Post-sort purity exceeded 95% for all sorted populations. Study observations and caveats: The study found fewer insertions and more deletions at VDJ junctions in type 1 diabetes patients.

This CDR3 region has 17 residues. Per the germline V gene, CDR1 is SEHNR and CDR2 is FQNEAQ (reference sequence). V dropped 6 bases and J dropped 0; count of bases not matched to a gene: 7. Sequenced material consisted of expressed TCRB transcripts (all of the isolated RNA was reverse transcribed). Libraries were prepared by immunoSEQ multiplex PCR; TCRdb keeps only in-frame clonotypes and omits some of them. The table includes around 300,000 clones, 9.5% to 12% detected once. The origin of this receptor is a woman aged 25 to 39 in good health. Sequencing was performed on naive CD4+ T cells from blood. The rearrangement joins TRBV7-9 to TRBJ2-5; 13 nucleotides agree with TRBD2. This chain's CDR3 is CASRTRTSGSYQETQYF. For the CDR3, the DNA is TGTGCCAGCAGAACCCGGACTAGCGGGAGTTACCAAGAGACCCAGTACTTC.